The next 21 T cell receptor beta chains were all read from a single sample in a study of shared clonotypes between healthy human individuals. Measured with immunoSEQ multiplex PCR; TCRdb has only the in-frame clones, and not every one. The sample consists of about 1.4 million clones, roughly 96% of them appearing once. Sequencing input: naive CD4+ T cells sorted from blood. The subset here: CD45RA+ positively selected. All receptors come from a man aged 25 to 40 in good health.

This clone has a handful of counts. V and J are TRBV5-4 and TRBJ1-2; no firm D call. Trimming took off 4 bases at V and 6 bases at J, with 13 bases between the two ends. This CDR3 region has 13 residues. Germline CDR1 and CDR2: SGHNT and YYREEE (reference sequence). CDR3 region: CASSPVSGHGYTF. The CDR3 nucleotides read TGTGCCAGCAGCCCGGTGTCGGGCCATGGCTACACCTTC.

This chain connects TRBV14 to TRBJ1-5; D is possibly TRBD1 (6 bases). The germline gives CDR1 SGHDN, CDR2 FVKESK. V was trimmed by 4 bases and J by 8 bases, leaving 12 bases between them. The CDR3 runs to 13 residues. The CDR3 region is CASSPPGDEPQHF. The CDR3 nucleotides read TGTGCCAGCAGCCCTCCAGGGGATGAGCCCCAGCATTTT. Using reference TRBV14 and TRBJ1-5 for the parts outside the CDR3, the full variable domain is EAGVTQFPSHSVIEKGQTVTLRCDPISGHDNLYWYRRVMGKEIKFLLHFVKESKQDESGMPNNRFLAERTGGTYSTLKVQPAELEDSGVYFCASSPPGDEPQHFGDGTRLSIL.

V usage is TRBV5-4 and J usage is TRBJ2-7, with D perhaps matching TRBD1 (6 bases). The germline V gene encodes CDR1 SGHNT and CDR2 YYREEE (reference sequence). The ends were cut back, 0 bases at V and 0 bases at J, with 13 bases in the middle. This CDR3 is 16 amino acids long. CDR3 in amino acids: CASSLAFGTSSYEQYF. In DNA form, the CDR3 reads TGTGCCAGCAGCTTGGCTTTTGGGACAAGCTCCTACGAGCAGTACTTC.

V is TRBV13 and J is TRBJ2-3, with D uncertain. The CDR3 consists of 15 residues. CDR1 PRHDT and CDR2 FYEKMQ come from the germline V gene (reference sequence). Trimming removed 1 base at V and 0 bases at J, with 8 bases between. The CDR3 sequence is CASSLEGSSTDTQYF. The DNA of the CDR3 is TGTGCCAGCAGCTTAGAGGGCTCCAGCACAGATACGCAGTATTTT.

V is TRBV7-9 and J is TRBJ2-7; 8 nucleotides align to TRBD1. Germline values: CDR1 SEHNR, CDR2 FQNEAQ (reference sequence). CDR3 length: 14 residues. Trimming at V came to 3 bases and at J to 4 bases, leaving 5 bases not matched to a gene. In DNA, the CDR3 is TGTGCCAGCAGCTTGACAGGGGCGGAGTACGAGCAGTACTTC. Translation: CASSLTGAEYEQYF.

With respect to this clone: A far larger clone is one base from this, pointing to a likely read error. J is TRBJ1-1 and V is TRBV6-1; D might be TRBD1 (5 bases). The CDR3 runs to 14 residues. In germline, CDR1 is MNHNS, CDR2 SASEGT. The CDR3 nucleotides are TGTGCCCGCAGTGAAGTGGGGGGGGGTACTGAAGCTTTCTTT. It specifies CARSEVGGGTEAFF.

The V gene is TRBV2, the J gene TRBJ2-7; D is uncertain. The germline CDR1 and CDR2 sequences are SNHLY and FYNNEI. CDR3 length: 14 residues. V shed 3 bases and J shed 3 bases, with 12 bases lying between them. The CDR3 DNA is TGTGCCAGCAGTGAGGACGTCGCATACTACGAGCAGTACTTC. It codes for CASSEDVAYYEQYF.

The chain uses TRBV5-4 and TRBJ1-1, with TRBD1 matching over 9 bases. The CDR3 extends over 16 amino acids. Trimming removed 5 bases from V and 0 bases from J; junction bases left unmatched: 8. The germline V gene has CDR1 SGHNT and CDR2 YYREEE (reference sequence). DNA of the CDR3: TGTGCCAGCAGTTGGACAGGGGATTATATGAACACTGAAGCTTTCTTT. Amino acids: CASSWTGDYMNTEAFF.

The chain combines TRBV7-3 with TRBJ1-5; D not certain. In germline, CDR1 is SGHTA, CDR2 FQGTGA. Trimming left V 5 bases short and J 3 bases short, with 11 bases between. The CDR3 length is 14 residues. The CDR3 region is CASSPSSFNQPQHF. The CDR3 DNA is TGTGCCAGCAGCCCCTCCTCGTTCAATCAGCCCCAGCATTTT.

The V gene is TRBV19, the J gene TRBJ1-1; D not resolved. V dropped 6 bases and J dropped 1 base, with 12 bases sitting between them. The germline V gene has CDR1 LNHDA and CDR2 SQIVND (reference sequence). The CDR3 covers 14 residues. CDR3 nucleotide sequence: TGTGCCAGTAGCCTTCTGGGATGGAACACTGAAGCTTTCTTT. It translates to CASSLLGWNTEAFF.

This clone came up once. V is TRBV6-4 and J is TRBJ2-3; D perhaps matches TRBD2 (6 bases). CDR1 MRHNA and CDR2 SNTAGT come from the germline V gene. Trimming shortened V by 1 base and J by 2 bases, and 10 bases separated the two germline ends. The CDR3 covers 15 residues. The CDR3 DNA sequence: TGTGCCAGCAGTGACTTAGGACTAACCACAGATACGCAGTATTTT. Residues: CASSDLGLTTDTQYF.

The genes are TRBV2 and TRBJ2-1; 11 nucleotides line up with TRBD2. Trimming at V came to 7 bases and at J to 6 bases, leaving 8 bases not matched to a gene. CDR3 length: 15 residues. Germline loops: CDR1 SNHLY, CDR2 FYNNEI. For the CDR3, the DNA is TGTGCCAGCACCCTACTAGCGGGGGTTGGCAATGAGCAGTTCTTC. Encoded protein: CASTLLAGVGNEQFF.

The genes are TRBV6-5 and TRBJ1-4; D is unresolved. The germline V gene encodes CDR1 MNHEY and CDR2 SVGAGI. V lost 4 bases and J lost 5, with 11 bases in between. CDR3 length: 14 residues. CDR3 DNA: TGTGCCAGCAGTTCCGGACGTAGAAATGAAAAACTGTTTTTT. Translated, it gives CASSSGRRNEKLFF.

The chain uses TRBV2 and TRBJ1-2, with D uncertain. The germline V gene encodes CDR1 SNHLY and CDR2 FYNNEI. CDR3 length: 13 amino acids. Trimming left V 6 bases short and J 7 bases short, with 15 bases between. The CDR3 sequence is CASSRDILRGYTF. The CDR3 DNA is TGTGCCAGCAGCCGAGACATTTTGCGTGGCTACACCTTC.

The chain joins TRBV28 to TRBJ2-1; D remains ambiguous. This CDR3 contains 10 residues. The V end was cut by 7 bases, the J end by 8 bases, with 6 bases between. Germline assignment: CDR1 MDHEN and CDR2 SYDVKM. This CDR3 is CASIGYEQFF. The CDR3 nucleotides are TGTGCCAGCATAGGTTATGAGCAGTTCTTC.

Turning to this clone: The same CDR3 also results from other DNA sequences found in this sample. The chain employs TRBV18 and TRBJ2-5; TRBD2 might be the D (5 bases). The V gene's germline CDR1 is KGHSH and CDR2 LQKENI. V shed 6 bases and J shed 2 bases, with 13 bases lying between them. The CDR3 totals 14 residues. DNA for the CDR3: TGTGCCAGCTCCCCGCTAGCAGTTCAAGAGACCCAGTACTTC. Translating it yields CASSPLAVQETQYF.

CDR3 sequence: CASSPLSGSGETQYF. The CDR3 region has the DNA TGTGCCAGCTCACCCCTAAGCGGGAGCGGCGAGACCCAGTACTTC. The gene calls are TRBV18 and TRBJ2-5, with 8 bases that match TRBD2. There are 15 residues in the CDR3. Looked up from germline, CDR1 is KGHSH and CDR2 is LQKENI. With 3 bases clipped from V and 5 bases from J, the junction kept 8 bases outside the gene matches.

The chain has TRBV25-1 and TRBJ2-7, with D possibly being TRBD1 or TRBD2 (5 bases each). V was pared by 8 bases and J by 0 bases, with 14 bases between. The germline CDR1 and CDR2 sequences are MGHDK and SYGVNS. The CDR3 length is 14 residues. In DNA form, the CDR3 reads TGTGCCAGCGTTTCCCCGGGGCTCTCCTACGAGCAGTACTTC. Protein sequence: CASVSPGLSYEQYF.

The rearrangement uses TRBV7-9 and TRBJ2-3, with D possibly being TRBD1 (6 bases). This CDR3 spans 14 amino acids. V gave up 5 bases and J gave up 3 bases, with 12 bases separating them. Germline CDR1 SEHNR, CDR2 FQNEAQ (reference sequence). The CDR3 coding sequence is TGTGCCAGCAGCCGACAGGTGGGAACAGATACGCAGTATTTT. Amino acid sequence: CASSRQVGTDTQYF.

The V gene is TRBV2, the J gene TRBJ2-1; D gene unclear. Looked up from germline, CDR1 is SNHLY and CDR2 is FYNNEI. The CDR3 runs to 13 residues. V shed 7 bases and J shed 9 bases, with 16 bases lying between them. The CDR3 coding sequence is TGTGCCAGCACCGGGCCACGCATAATTGAGCAGTTCTTC. It yields the protein CASTGPRIIEQFF.

To note about this clone: This sample includes further DNA sequences coding for the same CDR3. This chain links TRBV6-5 with TRBJ2-3; a possible D gene is TRBD2 (7 bases). The CDR3 loop spans 16 amino acids. V lost 2 bases and J lost 0, with 12 bases in between. Germline V gives CDR1 MNHEY, CDR2 SVGAGI. The chain's CDR3 is CASSYRGGLSTDTQYF. CDR3 bases: TGTGCCAGCAGTTACAGGGGGGGTTTGAGCACAGATACGCAGTATTTT.